The 20 T cell receptor beta chains listed next were all sequenced from one sample in a study of control samples from healthy donors and cancer patients. Assay: immunoSEQ multiplex PCR; the TCRdb copy retains only in-frame clones and omits some. This sample has some 150,000 clones, with 91% found just once. The sample was blood. Receptors originate from a young woman in good health.

The CDR3 coding sequence is TGTGCCAGCAGCCGCGGACTAGCGGGGGGGTACCAAGAGACCCAGTACTTC. Translating gives CASSRGLAGGYQETQYF. The V and J genes are TRBV13 and TRBJ2-5; TRBD2 aligns across 15 bases. V lost 5 bases to trimming and J lost 0 bases; unmatched junction nucleotides: 4. Per the germline V gene, CDR1 is PRHDT and CDR2 is FYEKMQ (reference sequence). The CDR3 loop spans 17 amino acids.

This sequence joins TRBV6-6 and TRBJ2-2, with D possibly matching TRBD1 (6 bases). The CDR3 extends over 14 amino acids. Trimming pared 0 bases from V and 4 bases from J, leaving 6 bases between. The germline V gene has CDR1 MNHNY and CDR2 SVGAGI (reference sequence). The CDR3 DNA reads TGTGCCAGCAGTTACTCGACAGGCACCGGGGAGCTGTTTTTT. It encodes CASSYSTGTGELFF.

The chain links TRBV3-1 (or the pseudogene TRBV3-2) to TRBJ1-2; 11 nucleotides agree with TRBD1. There are 14 residues in the CDR3. Germline CDR1 and CDR2: LGHDT and YNNKEL (reference sequence). The trim removed 5 bases at V and 7 bases at J, leaving 6 bases unmatched. In nucleotides, the CDR3 is TGTGCCAGCAGCAAACGGGACAGGGGGGCTGGCTACACCTTC. Its protein product is CASSKRDRGAGYTF.

The genes are TRBV30 and TRBJ1-6, with 10 positions matching TRBD1. V gave up 3 bases and J gave up 11 bases; unmatched junction bases: 4. Germline V lookup: CDR1 GTSNPN, CDR2 SVGIG (reference sequence). The CDR3 is 13 amino acids. The CDR3 bases are TGTGCCTGGAGGGGGACAGGGGCGACACCCCTCCACTTT. Protein sequence: CAWRGTGATPLHF.

In this sample, this clone turned up once. This sequence joins TRBV6-1 and TRBJ2-7, with D hard to call. This CDR3 comprises 13 residues. V was shortened by 2 bases and J by 3 bases, with 8 bases between the two germline ends. Germline V gene data show CDR1 as MNHNS and CDR2 as SASEGT. Here the CDR3 reads CASSEQFYYEQYF. The CDR3 coding sequence is TGTGCCAGCAGTGAACAGTTTTACTACGAGCAGTACTTC.

This clone has a single count. The chain carries TRBV19 and TRBJ1-3, with TRBD1 as a possible D gene (5 bases). CDR1 is LNHDA and CDR2 is SQIVND in the germline V gene (reference sequence). V lost 5 bases and J lost 0, with 8 bases in between. The CDR3 sequence is 14 residues long. The CDR3 coding sequence is TGTGCCAGTAGTGTACAGGTCTCTGGAAACACCATATATTTT. It yields the protein CASSVQVSGNTIYF.

This rearrangement joins TRBV9 to TRBJ1-5; perhaps TRBD1 as D (6 bases). The V gene lost 3 bases and the J gene lost 4 bases, with 14 bases spanning the gap. The CDR3 runs 15 residues. Per germline, CDR1 SGDLS and CDR2 YYNGEE. CDR3 bases: TGTGCCAGCAGCGGGACAGTCGAGGGGAATCAGCCCCAGCATTTT. Translating it yields CASSGTVEGNQPQHF.

The CDR3 spells CASSTGVRGYTF. The CDR3 DNA is TGTGCCAGCAGTACAGGGGTTCGGGGCTACACCTTC. The chain links TRBV6-5 to TRBJ1-2, with 7 bases fitting TRBD1. In germline, CDR1 is MNHEY, CDR2 SVGAGI. V was clipped by 5 bases and J by 8 bases; unmatched bases: 5. The CDR3 loop spans 12 amino acids.

This clone has just a few counts. V is TRBV3-1 (or the pseudogene TRBV3-2) and J is TRBJ2-7; 7 positions agree with TRBD2. Germline values: CDR1 LGHDT, CDR2 YNNKEL (reference sequence). The CDR3 extends over 14 amino acids. After removal of 1 base from V and 5 bases from J, the junction contained 5 bases not matched to a gene. CDR3 sequence: CASSQASGANEQYF. CDR3 nucleotide sequence: TGTGCCAGCAGCCAAGCCAGCGGGGCTAACGAGCAGTACTTC.

The chain recombines TRBV15 with TRBJ1-2, with 7 bases that match TRBD1. The CDR3 has 14 amino acids. Unmatched junction bases numbered 2, after V lost 0 bases and J lost 4 bases. Germline-derived CDR1 and CDR2 are LNHNV and YYDKDF (reference sequence). This chain's CDR3 is CATSRDRGSYGYTF. DNA of the CDR3: TGTGCCACCAGCAGAGACAGGGGGAGCTATGGCTACACCTTC.

This CDR3 is CASSPPVNTEAFF. CDR3 in DNA: TGTGCCAGTAGTCCCCCGGTGAACACTGAAGCTTTCTTT. This chain connects TRBV19 to TRBJ1-1; D is unresolved. Germline V gene sequence: CDR1 LNHDA, CDR2 SQIVND (reference sequence). The CDR3 has 13 residues. V was shortened by 5 bases and J by 0 bases, with 7 bases between the two germline ends.

The genes are TRBV18 and TRBJ1-6; possible D gene TRBD1, 5 bases. CDR3 length equals 16 residues. The V and J ends lost 6 bases and 6 bases respectively, with 18 bases between them. Germline CDR1 reads KGHSH; CDR2 reads LQKENI. CDR3 sequence reads: CASSYAGTRGNSPLHF. The CDR3 region has the DNA TGTGCCAGCTCTTATGCCGGGACGAGGGGTAATTCACCCCTCCACTTT.

The genes are TRBV6-5 and TRBJ1-3, with unresolved D. CDR3 length equals 11 residues. Trimming cost V 6 bases and J 2 bases, with 2 bases left between them. Germline V gene sequence: CDR1 MNHEY, CDR2 SVGAGI. The CDR3 sequence is CASRAGNTIYF. The CDR3 DNA sequence: TGTGCCAGCAGGGCTGGAAACACCATATATTTT.

V usage is TRBV27 and J usage is TRBJ1-5; 7 bases line up with TRBD1. After removal of 6 bases from V and 3 bases from J, the junction contained 5 bases not matched to a gene. Germline CDR1 MNHEY, CDR2 SMNVEV (reference sequence). CDR3 length: 14 amino acids. The CDR3 bases are TGTGCCAGCAGGGAGACAGGGTCCAATCAGCCCCAGCATTTT. This translates into CASRETGSNQPQHF.

This chain uses TRBV10-1 with TRBJ2-1; TRBD2 matches at 13 bases. Germline V gene data show CDR1 as WNHNN and CDR2 as SYGVQD (reference sequence). The CDR3 length is 16 residues. Unmatched junction bases numbered 0, after V lost 4 bases and J lost 0 bases. The CDR3, as DNA: TGCGCCAGCAGTGGACTAGCGGGGGGCTCCTACAATGAGCAGTTCTTC. Its protein product is CASSGLAGGSYNEQFF.

The gene calls are TRBV28 and TRBJ2-1; 14 nucleotides line up with TRBD2. The germline V gene encodes CDR1 MDHEN and CDR2 SYDVKM. The CDR3 runs to 13 residues. The CDR3 region is CVSGLAGGGEQFF. In DNA, the CDR3 is TGTGTGTCCGGACTAGCGGGAGGTGGTGAGCAGTTCTTC. Complete variable domain (other parts from reference TRBV28 and TRBJ2-1): DVKVTQSSRYLVKRTGEKVFLECVQDMDHENMFWYRQDPGLGLRLIYFSYDVKMKEKGDIPEGYSVSREKKERFSLILESASTNQTSMYLCVSGLAGGGEQFFGPGTRLTVL.

The chain recombines TRBV5-1 with TRBJ2-1; a possible D gene is TRBD1 (6 bases). This CDR3 region has 13 residues. CDR1 is SGHRS and CDR2 is YFSETQ in the germline V gene. V lost 3 bases to trimming and J lost 5 bases, with 9 bases between them. This CDR3 reads CASSYRDNNEQFF. The CDR3 region has the DNA TGCGCCAGCAGCTACCGGGACAACAATGAGCAGTTCTTC.

The rearrangement joins TRBV2 to TRBJ1-1, with unresolved D. The CDR3 is made up of 14 amino acids. Looked up from germline, CDR1 is SNHLY and CDR2 is FYNNEI. Trimming pared 6 bases from V and 0 bases from J, leaving 11 bases between. The CDR3 bases are TGTGCCAGCAGCGAATTACGTATGAACACTGAAGCTTTCTTT. Residues: CASSELRMNTEAFF. The full variable domain, its missing parts supplied by reference TRBV2 and TRBJ1-1, is EPEVTQTPSHQVTQMGQEVILRCVPISNHLYFYWYRQILGQKVEFLVSFYNNEISEKSEIFDDQFSVERPDGSNFTLKIRSTKLEDSAMYFCASSELRMNTEAFFGQGTRLTVV.

The chain combines TRBV12-3 or TRBV12-4 with TRBJ1-1; D gene unclear. Trimming took 6 bases from V and 0 from J, leaving 5 bases between them. CDR3 length equals 12 residues. In DNA, the CDR3 is TGTGCCAGCAGGGCCATGAACACTGAAGCTTTCTTT. It encodes CASRAMNTEAFF.

The chain joins TRBV7-2 to TRBJ2-7, with D perhaps matching TRBD2 (6 bases). Trimming removed 1 base from V and 0 bases from J, with 10 bases in between. The CDR3 runs to 15 residues. CDR1 and CDR2 (germline): SGHTA, FQGNSA. CDR3 residues: CASSLGGDSSYEQYF. The CDR3 nucleotides are TGTGCCAGCAGCTTAGGTGGGGACTCCTCCTACGAGCAGTACTTC.